Listed here is a single T cell receptor (beta chain). Its antigen remains unidentified. Per-nucleotide qualities are absent, and no much larger clonotype sits a single base away. A patient counted as having stable Graves' hyperthyroidism if no progression to ophthalmopathy occurred over 18 months of follow-up. Hyperthyroidism patients were aged 18 to 65 years and newly diagnosed, with disease duration of less than 2 months. The study excluded patients with uncontrolled infections, other autoimmune diseases, pregnancy or lactation. Diagnoses relied on clinical symptoms, serum thyroxine and TRAb, thyroid ultrasound and orbital computed tomography. PBMCs were separated from about 10 ml of fresh peripheral blood using Ficoll-Paque density gradient centrifugation. Trizol reagent was used to extract total RNA, and RNA quality was then checked on an Agilent 2100 Bioanalyzer. The CDR3 measures 15 amino acids from cysteine to phenylalanine. Only the CDR3 portion is preserved as DNA: 45 bases, with reading frame beginning at the first base. V is shortened by 6 bases, J by 5 bases, and the region joining them spans 17 bases. CDR1 and CDR2, looked up from the germline V gene, are MDHEN and SYDVKM.

This sample was taken from a study of T cells in Graves' hyperthyroidism and ophthalmopathy (dated by TCRdb to about 2019). Regarding the study in general: Peripheral blood samples were taken at the time of initial diagnosis, prior to any treatment. To identify distinguishing TCR V-J signatures, a discovery cohort of 95 to 100 patients was used, comprising some 45 with Graves' ophthalmopathy and 57 with stable Graves' hyperthyroidism. Whether ophthalmopathy could be predicted prospectively was tested in an independent validation cohort made up of 18 hyperthyroidism patients plus 17 patients who later progressed to ophthalmopathy. The roughly 100 discovery patients were randomly divided into training and test sets at a 7:3 ratio. In several Graves' hyperthyroidism patients, the study also compared T-cell repertoires from thyroid tissue with T-cell repertoires from blood. Following sampling, methimazole starting at 30 mg daily was given to hyperthyroidism patients, and high-dose intravenous methylprednisolone was given to ophthalmopathy patients. The paper describes TCR Vbeta CDR3 sequencing of 140 or so peripheral blood samples, made up of roughly 40 ophthalmopathy patients, 70 to 80 hyperthyroidism patients and 17 progressor patients.

Overall study outcomes, separate from this receptor: Most expanded thyroid clonotypes (frequency above 0.001) were also detected in blood, a finding suggesting that blood repertoires may reflect thyroid immune responses. Sample size was not statistically predetermined, and investigators were not blinded to group allocation. A model built on a 13 V-J signature distinguished ophthalmopathy from stable hyperthyroidism, reaching around 90% sensitivity and about 81% specificity in cross-validation and 80%/75% in testing. In validation, the model predicted progression to ophthalmopathy a median of around six months before onset, with about 71% sensitivity and 72.22% specificity.

TCR beta CDR3 regions were amplified from RNA transcripts. A first-round RT-PCR of the TCR CDR3 used the HTBI primer set with the Qiagen OneStep RT-PCR kit. A second multiplex PCR round built the libraries, followed by size selection and purification. The libraries were sequenced on an Illumina HiSeq2000 using paired-end 100 bp reads. The study's processing was this. SOAPnuke was used to process the raw data, with reads discarded if the reads contained adapters or uncalled bases, had a mean Phred below 15, or lacked an exact constant-primer or identifier match. COPE v1.2.5 was used to merge the high-quality paired reads, and each unique nucleotide sequence was defined as a clonotype. MiTCR v1.1 was used to align the clonotypes against IMGT TRBV, TRBD and TRBJ reference segments. Only V-J combinations with frequency above 0.0001, covering approximately 99% of repertoires, were analysed. The TCS score was defined as the ratio of F50 (clonal expansion) to E x V (chaos), calculated using BLOSUM62-based TCRdist between CDR3 peptides within each V-J. Welch's t-statistics and random forest reduced several hundred V-J features to about 12, which were used in a naive Bayes classifier (R e1071). Using fastp trimming at Q25 and MiXCR clonotype assembly, TCRdb reanalyzed the public sequencing data and kept in-frame beta chains. Identical CDR3 proteins give one entry, which carries the most common genes and DNA. TCRdb's processing, not the authors', yielded these V and J calls. The sample includes around 110,000 distinct CDR3 sequences, with about a sixth observed a single time. The top ten hold roughly 40% of the sample.

The receptor's source is a woman aged 45-65 years with Graves' hyperthyroidism. Sequenced material: blood. The rearranged segments are TRBV28 and TRBJ1-5, with the D segment identity uncertain. This receptor carries the CDR3 CASRPAGLGDQPQHF. The nucleotide sequence is given as TGTGCCAGCAGACCTGCGGGATTGGGTGATCAGCCCCAGCATTTT.